One and the same sample provided the 23 T cell receptor beta chains below, sequenced in a study of cytomegalovirus exposure and HLA in healthy donors (dated by TCRdb to about 2017). Library creation used the immunoSEQ multiplex PCR assay. This is the immuneACCESS table as TCRdb keeps it, with only in-frame sequences that have V and J called. A part of the clones is gone; compared with another copy, unresolved V genes explain less than half, and the rest is unexplained. The sample table contains 100,000 to 150,000 clones; only one count was recorded for just under 90% of them. About 3.5% of the sample is taken by the ten largest. Sequencing was performed on PBMCs. The origin of the receptors is a man younger than 40 in good health and CMV-seronegative.

The genes are TRBV11-2 and TRBJ1-2; no firm D call. The CDR3 runs 12 residues. Germline values: CDR1 SGHAT, CDR2 FQNNGV. V dropped 5 bases and J dropped 5 bases, with 9 bases sitting between them. CDR3 bases: TGTGCCAGCAGCAACCGGGGATATGGCTACACCTTC. Translation gives CASSNRGYGYTF.

The V call is TRBV29-1, the J call TRBJ1-2; D is ambiguous. CDR1 is SQVTM and CDR2 is ANQGSEA in the germline V gene. V was shortened by 4 bases and J by 1 base, with 10 bases between the two germline ends. The CDR3 spans 13 residues. CDR3 bases: TGCAGCGTTGGAGGATCACTTAACTATGGCTACACCTTC. This sequence encodes CSVGGSLNYGYTF.

This chain's CDR3 is CSAHERQGVFF. CDR3 nucleotide sequence: TGCAGCGCCCATGAGAGACAGGGTGTCTTCTTC. The chain joins TRBV29-1 to TRBJ2-1; 7 bases match TRBD1. Trimming took 7 bases from V and 16 from J; bases not matched to a gene: 13. The CDR3 has 11 amino acids. In germline, CDR1 is SQVTM, CDR2 ANQGSEA.

This clone was seen only a few times. V gene TRBV6-5 combines with J gene TRBJ1-2; perhaps TRBD1 as D (6 bases). Germline assignment: CDR1 MNHEY and CDR2 SVGAGI. The CDR3 length is 16 residues. The V and J ends lost 0 bases and 1 base respectively, with 12 bases between them. The CDR3 DNA follows: TGTGCCAGCAGTTACTCGTCCGGGGGGCTTAACTATGGCTACACCTTC. Translating it yields CASSYSSGGLNYGYTF.

The rearrangement links TRBV7-9 to TRBJ1-2; TRBD1 aligns across 8 bases. The CDR3 runs to 14 residues. Looked up from germline, CDR1 is SEHNR and CDR2 is FQNEAQ (reference sequence). Trimming removed 3 bases from V and 4 bases from J; junction bases left unmatched: 4. The CDR3 protein is CASSLTGVRYGYTF. The CDR3, as DNA: TGTGCCAGCAGCTTGACAGGGGTCCGCTATGGCTACACCTTC. Combining the CDR3 with reference TRBV7-9 and TRBJ1-2 gives the whole variable domain DTGVSQNPRHKITKRGQNVTFRCDPISEHNRLYWYRQTLGQGPEFLTYFQNEAQLEKSRLLSDRFSAERPKGSFSTLEIQRTEQGDSAMYLCASSLTGVRYGYTFGSGTRLTVV.

The chain uses TRBV7-2 and TRBJ2-7, with unresolved D. Germline loops: CDR1 SGHTA, CDR2 FQGNSA. V dropped 2 bases and J dropped 5 bases, with 13 bases sitting between them. CDR3 length: 14 amino acids. In nucleotides, the CDR3 is TGTGCCAGCAGCTTAAGCCAAGCTACCCACGAGCAGTACTTC. This codes for CASSLSQATHEQYF.

The chain has TRBV7-9 and TRBJ1-4; 7 positions match TRBD1. In germline, CDR1 is SEHNR, CDR2 FQNEAQ (reference sequence). With 5 bases clipped from V and 6 bases from J, the junction kept 12 bases outside the gene matches. The CDR3 length is 16 residues. The CDR3: CASSGIDRVGDEKLFF. The CDR3 DNA sequence: TGTGCCAGCAGCGGAATTGACAGGGTAGGAGATGAAAAACTGTTTTTT.

The chain combines TRBV9 with TRBJ2-7; 8 nucleotides match TRBD1. Trimming at V came to 3 bases and at J to 6 bases, leaving 11 bases not matched to a gene. The CDR3 length is 15 residues. Per the germline V gene, CDR1 is SGDLS and CDR2 is YYNGEE. In DNA, the CDR3 is TGTGCCAGCAGCGCACATTCGACAGGGGTGGGCGAGCAGTACTTC. It specifies CASSAHSTGVGEQYF.

In DNA form, the CDR3 reads TGTGCCAGCAGCCTCCTCGGGACAGGGGTCCATGAGCAGTTCTTC. This codes for CASSLLGTGVHEQFF. This chain joins TRBV9 and TRBJ2-1; 10 bases fit TRBD1. V shed 4 bases, J shed 8 bases, and the junction held 9 bases outside the gene matches. Germline V CDR1 and CDR2: SGDLS, YYNGEE. CDR3 length: 15 residues. The variable domain in full, with the rest retrieved from reference TRBV9 and TRBJ2-1, is DSGVTQTPKHLITATGQRVTLRCSPRSGDLSVYWYQQSLDQGLQFLIQYYNGEERAKGNILERFSAQQFPDLHSELNLSSLELGDSALYFCASSLLGTGVHEQFFGPGTRLTVL.

V gene TRBV5-1 combines with J gene TRBJ1-1, with 10 positions matching TRBD1. V lost 4 bases, J lost 4 bases, and 1 base stayed unmatched. The germline V gene encodes CDR1 SGHRS and CDR2 YFSETQ. The CDR3 spans 13 residues. This CDR3 is CASSRTGGTEAFF. The DNA for the CDR3 is TGCGCCAGCAGCCGGACAGGGGGCACTGAAGCTTTCTTT.

This chain joins TRBV13 and TRBJ2-7; D possibly corresponds to TRBD2 (6 bases). Trimming took off 5 bases at V and 6 bases at J, with 11 bases between the two ends. There are 12 residues in the CDR3. CDR1 is PRHDT, CDR2 FYEKMQ, per germline (reference sequence). CDR3 DNA: TGTGCCAGCAGCCCCGAGGGAGGCGAGCAGTACTTC. It codes for CASSPEGGEQYF. The full variable domain, its missing parts supplied by reference TRBV13 and TRBJ2-7, is AAGVIQSPRHLIKEKRETATLKCYPIPRHDTVYWYQQGPGQDPQFLISFYEKMQSDKGSIPDRFSAQQFSDYHSELNMSSLELGDSALYFCASSPEGGEQYFGPGTRLTVT.

The chain couples TRBV5-1 to TRBJ1-1, with D unresolved. This CDR3 is built from 15 residues. Trimming removed 3 bases at V and 1 base at J, with 13 bases between. Germline V CDR1 and CDR2: SGHRS, YFSETQ. CDR3 sequence: CASSSHLTGNTEAFF. The CDR3, as DNA: TGCGCCAGCAGCTCGCACCTGACGGGGAACACTGAAGCTTTCTTT.

This clone has just one count. The J gene is TRBJ1-5, the V gene TRBV7-5; TRBD1 reflects the table's D call only, with no check against the DNA. TRBV7-5 is a pseudogene. The CDR3 consists of 15 residues. The CDR3 reads CVRSPPAGDNQPQHF. The CDR3 DNA is TGTGTCAGAAGCCCCCCAGCAGGGGACAATCAGCCCCAGCATTTT.

The chain carries TRBV4-1 and TRBJ2-7, with a tentative D call TRBD2 (6 bases). Deletions cut 2 bases from V and 6 bases from J, with 14 bases between. CDR1 and CDR2 (germline): MGHRA, YSYEKL. CDR3 length: 14 amino acids. CDR3 region: CASSQPSEGAEQYF. Here the CDR3 DNA reads TGCGCCAGCAGCCAACCGTCGGAGGGTGCCGAGCAGTACTTC.

This clone was counted between two and nine times. The rearrangement links TRBV7-6 to TRBJ2-5, with D hard to call. The CDR3 sequence is 13 residues long. Trimming stripped 5 bases from V and 7 bases from J, with 14 bases between. Germline lookup yields CDR1 SGHVS and CDR2 FNYEAQ. In DNA form, the CDR3 reads TGTGCCAGCAGCCCCGGTCGAATCCCGACCCAGTACTTC. This gives the protein CASSPGRIPTQYF.

This clone was found many times. The J gene is TRBJ1-1, the V gene TRBV7-6, with 7 bases aligning to TRBD1. Germline CDR1 SGHVS, CDR2 FNYEAQ. The ends lost 7 bases at V and 0 bases at J; junction bases unmatched: 14. The CDR3 totals 17 residues. The CDR3, as DNA: TGTGCCAGCACCCCTGTAGGCCGACAGGGCTTGAACACTGAAGCTTTCTTT. Protein product: CASTPVGRQGLNTEAFF.

V is TRBV10-1 and J is TRBJ2-5, with D perhaps TRBD2 (5 bases). The CDR3 contains 13 residues. V dropped 7 bases and J dropped 3 bases, with 12 bases sitting between them. CDR1 is WNHNN, CDR2 SYGVQD, per germline (reference sequence). Here the CDR3 DNA reads TGCGCCAGCAACGAGGGAAGGGAAGAGACCCAGTACTTC. Protein product: CASNEGREETQYF.

This clone was observed a handful of times. This chain connects TRBV28 to TRBJ1-2; TRBD1 might be the D (6 bases). The CDR3 has 13 amino acids. Germline CDR1 is MDHEN and CDR2 is SYDVKM. V was pared by 5 bases and J by 14 bases, with 21 bases between. In nucleotides, the CDR3 is TGTGCCAGCAGTACTACAGGGAGTTGGCTGCGTACCTTC. Encoded protein: CASSTTGSWLRTF.

V gene TRBV9 combines with J gene TRBJ2-4; no clear D gene. CDR3 length equals 14 residues. Trimming cost V 4 bases and J 8 bases, with 16 bases left between them. Germline CDR1 and CDR2: SGDLS and YYNGEE. The chain's CDR3 is CASSPDLMTHIQYF. The CDR3 nucleotides are TGTGCCAGCAGCCCCGACCTTATGACTCACATTCAGTACTTC.

The chain couples TRBV7-2 to TRBJ2-1, with a possible D match to TRBD2 (5 bases). CDR1 and CDR2 (germline): SGHTA, FQGNSA. The CDR3 loop spans 14 amino acids. Trimming shortened V by 4 bases and J by 8 bases, and 15 bases separated the two germline ends. CDR3 region: CASSSGEGWDEQFF. CDR3 DNA sequence: TGTGCCAGCAGCTCGGGTGAGGGATGGGATGAGCAGTTCTTC.

This clone has just one count. This sequence joins TRBV7-3 and TRBJ2-2; 8 bases are a match to TRBD1. Trimming at V came to 7 bases and at J to 3 bases, leaving 4 bases not matched to a gene. The CDR3 has 14 residues. Germline V gives CDR1 SGHTA, CDR2 FQGTGA. DNA of the CDR3: TGTGCCAGCACCTCGGGACAGGACACCGGGGAGCTGTTTTTT. Translation: CASTSGQDTGELFF. Supplemented by reference TRBV7-3 and TRBJ2-2, the full variable domain reads GAGVSQTPSNKVTEKGKYVELRCDPISGHTALYWYRQSLGQGPEFLIYFQGTGAADDSGLPNDRFFAVRPEGSVSTLKIQRTERGDSAVYLCASTSGQDTGELFFGEGSRLTVL.

V and J are TRBV7-2 and TRBJ2-4; D might be TRBD2 (6 bases). Deletions cut 3 bases from V and 6 bases from J, with 12 bases between. The CDR3 covers 14 residues. Germline V gene data show CDR1 as SGHTA and CDR2 as FQGNSA. The CDR3 region has the DNA TGTGCCAGCAGCTTCGTGGAGGGTGGAAACATTCAGTACTTC. It translates to CASSFVEGGNIQYF.

The chain is built from TRBV7-9 and TRBJ1-1; maybe TRBD1 (6 bases). Trimming took off 0 bases at V and 5 bases at J, with 13 bases between the two ends. The CDR3 is 15 amino acids. Germline lookup yields CDR1 SEHNR and CDR2 FQNEAQ (reference sequence). Here the CDR3 reads CASSLAREGVTEAFF. In DNA form, the CDR3 reads TGTGCCAGCAGCTTAGCGCGGGAGGGGGTGACTGAAGCTTTCTTT.